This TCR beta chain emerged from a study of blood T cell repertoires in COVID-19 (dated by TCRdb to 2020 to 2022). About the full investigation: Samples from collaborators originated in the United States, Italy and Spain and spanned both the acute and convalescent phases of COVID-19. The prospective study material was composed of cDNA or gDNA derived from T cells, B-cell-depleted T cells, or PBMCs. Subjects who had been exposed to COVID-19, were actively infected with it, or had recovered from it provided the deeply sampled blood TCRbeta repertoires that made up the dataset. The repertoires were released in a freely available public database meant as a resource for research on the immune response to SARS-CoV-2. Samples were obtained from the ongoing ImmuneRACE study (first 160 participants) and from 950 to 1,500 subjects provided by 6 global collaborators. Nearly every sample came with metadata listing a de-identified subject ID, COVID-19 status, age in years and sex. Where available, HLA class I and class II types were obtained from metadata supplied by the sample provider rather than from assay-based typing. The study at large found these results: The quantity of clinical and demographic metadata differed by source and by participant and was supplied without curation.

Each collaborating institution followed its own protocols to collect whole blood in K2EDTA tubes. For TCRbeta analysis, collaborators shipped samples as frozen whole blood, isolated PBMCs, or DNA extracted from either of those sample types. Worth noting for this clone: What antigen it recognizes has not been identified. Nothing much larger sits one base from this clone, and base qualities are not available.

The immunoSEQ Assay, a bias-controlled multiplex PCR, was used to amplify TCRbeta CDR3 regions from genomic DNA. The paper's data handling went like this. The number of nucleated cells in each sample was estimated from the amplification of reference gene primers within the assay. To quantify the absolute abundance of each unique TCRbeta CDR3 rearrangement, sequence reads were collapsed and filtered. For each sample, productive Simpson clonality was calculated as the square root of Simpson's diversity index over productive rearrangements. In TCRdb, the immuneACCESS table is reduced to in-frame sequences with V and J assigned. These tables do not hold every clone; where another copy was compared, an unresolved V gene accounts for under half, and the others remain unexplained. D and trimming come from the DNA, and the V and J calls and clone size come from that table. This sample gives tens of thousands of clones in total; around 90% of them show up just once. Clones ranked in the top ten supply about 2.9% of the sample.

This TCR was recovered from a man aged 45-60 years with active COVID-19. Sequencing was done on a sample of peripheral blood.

The sequenced DNA: TGTGCCAGCTCATTACAGGGGGCCAAAAACATTCAGTACTTC. Protein translation: CASSLQGAKNIQYF. This receptor chain uses TRBV3-1 (or the pseudogene TRBV3-2) and TRBJ2-4; TRBD1 aligns with 7 central bases. From the cysteine through the phenylalanine, the CDR3 covers 14 amino acids. Left in the record is the CDR3 DNA by itself, 42 bases read in frame from the first base. The germline V gene (reference sequence) yields LGHDT for CDR1 and YNNKEL for CDR2. The V end gives up 8 bases and the J end 1 base, leaving 5 bases in the junction not matched to a gene.